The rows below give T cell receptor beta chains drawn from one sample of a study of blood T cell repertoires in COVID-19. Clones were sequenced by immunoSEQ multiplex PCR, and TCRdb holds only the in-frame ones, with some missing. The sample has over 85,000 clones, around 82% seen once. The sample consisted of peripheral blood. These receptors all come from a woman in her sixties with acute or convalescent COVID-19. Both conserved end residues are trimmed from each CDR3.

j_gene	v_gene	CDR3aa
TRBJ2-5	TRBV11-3	ASSSGQTQETQY
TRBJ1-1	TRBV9	ASSVEGTEAF
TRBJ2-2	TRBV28	ASSLTRRPGELF
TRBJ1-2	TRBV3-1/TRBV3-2	ASSQGATGGGYT
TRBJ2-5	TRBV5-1	ASSPGQGGWRETQY
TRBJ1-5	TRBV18	ASSPGQGMVQPQH
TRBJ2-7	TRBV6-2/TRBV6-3	ASSYAGDVGYEQY
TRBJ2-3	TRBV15	ATSSTGGSYTQY
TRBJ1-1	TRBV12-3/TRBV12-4	ASSLAGETEAF
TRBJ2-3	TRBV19	ASSTTGTSGGTY
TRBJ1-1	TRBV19	ASSARTGANTEAF
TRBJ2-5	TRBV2	ASSSRGLGTQY
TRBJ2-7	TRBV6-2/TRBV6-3	ASSPIGQPYEQY
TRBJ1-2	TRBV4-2	ASSQGQGEGYGYT
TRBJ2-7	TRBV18	ASSPTTEGREQY
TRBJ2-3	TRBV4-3	ASSPLGSGSDTQY
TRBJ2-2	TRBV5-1	ASSLSLQQGVNTGELF
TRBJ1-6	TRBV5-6	ASSPGPFGGSPLH
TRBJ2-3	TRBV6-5	ASRDSGTDTQY
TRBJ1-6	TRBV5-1	ASSLSDRNSPLH
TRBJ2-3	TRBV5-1	ASREDWDTDTQY
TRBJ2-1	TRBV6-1	ASSERSGLAGANDNNEQF
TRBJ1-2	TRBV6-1	ASSDGFAGLSYGYT
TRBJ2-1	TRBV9	ASSAGQYNEQF
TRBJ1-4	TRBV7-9	ASSFDTGEKLF
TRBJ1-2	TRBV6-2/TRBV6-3	ASSRSANYGYT
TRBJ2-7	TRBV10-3	ATGTGAYEQY
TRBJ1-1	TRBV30	AWSYGDTFEAF
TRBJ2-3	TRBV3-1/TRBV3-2	ASSPGTGTMDTQY
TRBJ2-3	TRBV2	ASSEGGGADTQY
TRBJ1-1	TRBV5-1	ASSSGVVEAF
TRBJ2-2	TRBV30	AWSAAGLRGELF
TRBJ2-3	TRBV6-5	ASSVKFADTQY
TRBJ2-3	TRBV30	AWTRDYLTDTQY
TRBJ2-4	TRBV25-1	ASPPGAQGNIQY
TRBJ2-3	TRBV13	ASSLWLTDTQY
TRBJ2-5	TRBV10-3	ATARGQGSETQY
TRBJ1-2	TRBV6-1	ASSELGYRELRYGYT
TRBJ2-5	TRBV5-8	ASSLSRGQRLQETQY
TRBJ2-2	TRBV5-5	ASSHFTSGVNTGELF
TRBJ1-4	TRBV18	ASSQSLQGRTNEKLF
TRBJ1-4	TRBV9	ASSVGTGSATNEKLF
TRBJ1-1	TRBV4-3	ASSQEPGLLNTEAF
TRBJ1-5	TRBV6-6	ASSPSGGLNQPQH
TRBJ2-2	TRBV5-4	ASKTGENTGELF
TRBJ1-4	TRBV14	ASSPVSNEKLF
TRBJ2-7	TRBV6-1	ASSEVRFSSSYEQY
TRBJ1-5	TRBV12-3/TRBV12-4	ASSLQENQPQH
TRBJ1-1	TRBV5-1	ASSWGTGAEAF
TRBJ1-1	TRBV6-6	ASSSYTEAF
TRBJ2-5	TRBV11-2	ASSLGLEETQY
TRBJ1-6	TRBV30	AWSGQPSPLH
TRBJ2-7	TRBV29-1	SVVYQDRGLGREQY
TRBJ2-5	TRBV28	ASSFGGRETQY
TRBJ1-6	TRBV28	ASSPGTGNNSPLH
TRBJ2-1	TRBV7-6	ASSRGGGQLIDEQF
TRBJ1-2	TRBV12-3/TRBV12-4	ASSLRDLRGYT